These 4 T cell receptor beta chains share one sample of origin, sequenced in a study of blood T cell repertoires in COVID-19. Repertoires were generated with immunoSEQ multiplex PCR, while TCRdb's copy carries only in-frame clones and drops some. The data hold 150,000 or so clones, with 85% to 90% observed a single time. The specimen sequenced was peripheral blood. The source of these receptors is an older man with acute or convalescent COVID-19.

The rearrangement joins TRBV3-1 (or the pseudogene TRBV3-2) to TRBJ1-4; 8 bases match TRBD1. This CDR3 contains 15 residues. Germline V gives CDR1 LGHDT, CDR2 YNNKEL (reference sequence). V shed 4 bases and J 7 bases; nucleotides not matched to a gene: 8. In nucleotides, the CDR3 is TGTGCCAGCAGCCTCCCGACAGGGGCTGGTGAAAAACTGTTTTTT. Protein sequence: CASSLPTGAGEKLFF.

The rearrangement joins TRBV27 to TRBJ1-1; TRBD1 matches at 7 bases. There are 13 residues in the CDR3. The trim removed 5 bases at V and 4 bases at J, leaving 4 bases unmatched. Germline V gives CDR1 MNHEY, CDR2 SMNVEV (reference sequence). The CDR3, as DNA: TGTGCCAGCAGTGTCGACAGGGTCACTGAAGCTTTCTTT. Translated: CASSVDRVTEAFF.

The chain has TRBV2 and TRBJ1-2; TRBD1 aligns across 7 bases. CDR1 is SNHLY and CDR2 is FYNNEI in the germline V gene. Trimming took 6 bases from V and 8 from J; bases not matched to a gene: 6. The length of the CDR3 is 12 residues. The CDR3 DNA reads as TGTGCCAGCAGCAACAGGGGTTCCGGCTACACCTTC. Protein: CASSNRGSGYTF.

The rearrangement uses TRBV5-5 and TRBJ1-3, with a tentative D call TRBD1 (5 bases). Trimming cost V 3 bases and J 0 bases, with 10 bases left between them. CDR1 and CDR2 (germline): SGHKS, YYEKEE (reference sequence). This CDR3 spans 15 amino acids. The CDR3: CASSSFRASGNTIYF. The DNA of the CDR3 is TGTGCCAGCAGCTCCTTCAGGGCCTCTGGAAACACCATATATTTT.